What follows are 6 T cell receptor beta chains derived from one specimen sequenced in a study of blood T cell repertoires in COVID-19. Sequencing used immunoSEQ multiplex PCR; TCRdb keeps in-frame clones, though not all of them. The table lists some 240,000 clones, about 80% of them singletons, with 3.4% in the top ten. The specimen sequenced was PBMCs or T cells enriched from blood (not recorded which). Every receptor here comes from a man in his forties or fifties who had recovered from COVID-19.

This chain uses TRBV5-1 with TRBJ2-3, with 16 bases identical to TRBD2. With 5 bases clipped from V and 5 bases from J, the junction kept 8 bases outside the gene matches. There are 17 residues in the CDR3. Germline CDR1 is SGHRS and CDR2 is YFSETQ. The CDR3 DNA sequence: TGCGCCAGCAGTTCGGGACTAGCGGGGGGGCTTGGAGATACGCAGTATTTT. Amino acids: CASSSGLAGGLGDTQYF.

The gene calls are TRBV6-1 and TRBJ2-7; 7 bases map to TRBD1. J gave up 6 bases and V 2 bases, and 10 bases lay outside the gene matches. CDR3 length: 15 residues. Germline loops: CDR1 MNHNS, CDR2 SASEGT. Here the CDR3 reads CASSEQGVGPGEQYF. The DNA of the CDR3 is TGTGCCAGCAGTGAACAGGGGGTAGGCCCGGGCGAGCAGTACTTC.

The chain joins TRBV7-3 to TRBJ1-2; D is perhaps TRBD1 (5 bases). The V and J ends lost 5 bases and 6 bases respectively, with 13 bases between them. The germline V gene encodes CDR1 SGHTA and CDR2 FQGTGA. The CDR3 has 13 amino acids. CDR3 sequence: CASSPRGVDGYTF. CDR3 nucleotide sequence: TGTGCCAGCAGCCCACGGGGGGTGGATGGCTACACCTTC.

Here the CDR3 DNA reads TGTGCCAGCAGCTATAGTGGGGGCTATGGTGAAAAACTGTTTTTT. It is translated as CASSYSGGYGEKLFF. The chain employs TRBV11-2 and TRBJ1-4, with D tentatively TRBD1 (6 bases). Trimming removed 4 bases at V and 7 bases at J, with 16 bases between. This CDR3 region has 15 residues. Looked up from germline, CDR1 is SGHAT and CDR2 is FQNNGV. Together with reference TRBV11-2 and TRBJ1-4, the CDR3 gives the full variable domain: EAGVAQSPRYKIIEKRQSVAFWCNPISGHATLYWYQQILGQGPKLLIQFQNNGVVDDSQLPKDRFSAERLKGVDSTLKIQPAKLEDSAVYLCASSYSGGYGEKLFFGSGTQLSVL.

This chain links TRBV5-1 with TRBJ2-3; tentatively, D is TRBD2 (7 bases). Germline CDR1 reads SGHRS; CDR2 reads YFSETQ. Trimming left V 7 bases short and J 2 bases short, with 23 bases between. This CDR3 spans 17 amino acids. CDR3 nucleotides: TGCGCCAGCGGGGGGGGGCTGACTTATGGCCCCACAGATACGCAGTATTTT. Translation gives CASGGGLTYGPTDTQYF.

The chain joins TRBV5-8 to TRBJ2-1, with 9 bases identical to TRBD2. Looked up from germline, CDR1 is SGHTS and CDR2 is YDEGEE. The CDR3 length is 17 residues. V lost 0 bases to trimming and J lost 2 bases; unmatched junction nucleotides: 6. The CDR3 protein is CASSLVGLAGPYNEQFF. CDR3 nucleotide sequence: TGTGCCAGCAGCTTGGTTGGGCTAGCGGGACCCTACAATGAGCAGTTCTTC. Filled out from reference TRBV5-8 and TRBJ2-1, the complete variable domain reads EAGVTQSPTHLIKTRGQQATLRCSPISGHTSVYWYQQALGLGLQFLLWYDEGEERNRGNFPPRFSGRQFPNYSSELNVNALELEDSALYLCASSLVGLAGPYNEQFFGPGTRLTVL.